The rows below give T cell receptor beta chains drawn from one sample of a study of early T cells in non-severe SARS-CoV-2 infection. TCRdb ran MiXCR on the 5' RACE reads and lists one entry per CDR3 protein. This sample has some 54,000 distinct CDR3 sequences, with about 11% found just once. The sequencing sample was made of whole blood. These receptors were collected from an adult who was a healthcare worker with PCR-confirmed SARS-CoV-2 infection or an uninfected control (not recorded which). The CDR3 runs from the conserved cysteine through the conserved F or W. Fields, in order: V gene, D gene, clone size, J gene, CDR3 DNA, CDR3 protein. A D gene is named only where the DNA matches it firmly. Rows may omit the clone size; those that give it use once, few, many or a size class.

TRBV11-2	.	many	TRBJ2-1	TGTGCCAGCAGCCTATTACGGGGGGCCCCTCTGAATGAGCAGTTCTTC	CASSLLRGAPLNEQFF
TRBV7-3	.	few	TRBJ2-3	TGTGCCAGCAGCCCGTACGCGGGCACAGATACGCAGTATTTT	CASSPYAGTDTQYF
TRBV7-2	.	many	TRBJ2-3	TGTGCCAGCAGCTTAAGAATCAGGGGACGAAGCACAGATACGCAGTATTTT	CASSLRIRGRSTDTQYF
TRBV29-1	.	many	TRBJ1-1	TGCAGCGTTGAGGAATCAATGAACACTGAAGCTTTCTTT	CSVEESMNTEAFF
TRBV18	.	few	TRBJ1-5	TGTGCCAGCTCACCAGAAAGTGGCAATCAGCCCCAGCATTTT	CASSPESGNQPQHF
TRBV9	.	.	TRBJ2-3	TGTGCCAGCAGCGTAGACATGACAGATACGCAGTATTTT	CASSVDMTDTQYF
TRBV6-2/TRBV6-3	.	medium-sized	TRBJ2-1	TGTGCCAGGGGATCCACGTGGGCCTACAATGAGCAGTTCTTC	CARGSTWAYNEQFF
TRBV4-3	.	few	TRBJ1-4	TGCGCCAGCAGCCAAGATATGAAGGTATCCGGAAAACTGTTTTTT	CASSQDMKVSGKLFF
TRBV4-2	.	medium-sized	TRBJ1-5	TGTGCCAGCAGCCCCCGGAGGGATAGCAATCAGCCCCAGCATTTT	CASSPRRDSNQPQHF
TRBV7-6	.	.	TRBJ1-4	TGTGCCAGCAGCTTCCAGCCTAGTAATGAAAAACTGTTTTTT	CASSFQPSNEKLFF
TRBV7-2	.	.	TRBJ1-4	TGTGCCAGCAGCTTATACCGGGAAAAACTGTTTTTT	CASSLYREKLFF
TRBV5-1	TRBD1	.	TRBJ2-3	TGCGCCAGCAGCCCACCACAGGGGTCGACAGATACGCAGTATTTT	CASSPPQGSTDTQYF
TRBV29-1	TRBD2	.	TRBJ2-3	TGCAGCATGAACCCTCGTTCCTCATCCTTCCGGAGCGGGGAAGCAGATACGCAGTATTTT	CSMNPRSSSFRSGEADTQYF
TRBV11-2	.	many	TRBJ2-7	TGTGCCAGCAGCGTAGCGACTCCGAGTGGGACACGTTACGAGCAGTACTTC	CASSVATPSGTRYEQYF
TRBV5-6	TRBD1	many	TRBJ1-5	TGTGCCAGCAGTTTTATTGACAGGGCAAATCAGCCCCAGCATTTT	CASSFIDRANQPQHF
TRBV20-1	.	many	TRBJ1-1	TGCAGTGCTAGACCCCTAAACTTGAACACTGAAGCTTTCTTT	CSARPLNLNTEAFF
TRBV7-8	.	.	TRBJ2-5	TGTGCCAGCAGCTTACCGGGGCTGGAGACCCAGTACTTC	CASSLPGLETQYF
TRBV7-9	.	many	TRBJ2-2	TGTGCCAGCAGCTTTCCCCTAACATCAGGGATCACCGGGGAGCTGTTTTTT	CASSFPLTSGITGELFF
TRBV5-1	TRBD2	many	TRBJ2-7	TGCGCCAGCAGCTTGGGGACTAGCTCTTTCTACGAGCAGTACTTC	CASSLGTSSFYEQYF
TRBV9	.	many	TRBJ2-2	TGTGCCAGCAGCGTACGGGACTCTTCCACCGGGGAGCTGTTTTTT	CASSVRDSSTGELFF
TRBV7-2	.	.	TRBJ2-5	TGTGCCAGCAGCTTAGGGGCTAGGCAAGAGACCCAGTACTTC	CASSLGARQETQYF
TRBV20-1	TRBD2	few	TRBJ2-1	TGCAGTAGCGGGGTCTACAATGAGCAGTTCTTC	CSSGVYNEQFF
TRBV27	.	.	TRBJ2-3	TGTGCCAGCAGTTTTCAGGGGACCACAGATACGCAGTATTTT	CASSFQGTTDTQYF
TRBV6-1	TRBD2	many	TRBJ2-5	TGTGCCAGCAGGGAACTAGCGAACCTGCCAGAGACCCAGTACTTC	CASRELANLPETQYF
TRBV6-2/TRBV6-3	TRBD2	many	TRBJ2-1	TGTGCCAGCATTTTGAGCGGGAGGGCCAGCGAGCAGTTCTTC	CASILSGRASEQFF
TRBV7-9	TRBD1	few	TRBJ1-1	TGTGCCAGCAGCTTATGGACAGGGAGGGGCACTGAAGCTTTCTTT	CASSLWTGRGTEAFF
TRBV4-3	.	many	TRBJ2-3	TGCGCCAGCAGCCAAGATGGTCGTCAGGGAAGGTCGGATACGCAGTATTTT	CASSQDGRQGRSDTQYF
TRBV7-6	TRBD1	many	TRBJ2-1	TGTGCCAGCAGCCCTCCGGACAGGGGATACAATGAGCAGTTCTTC	CASSPPDRGYNEQFF
TRBV21-1	.	.	TRBJ2-3	TGTGCCAGCTTTAGGACTAGCCTATGCACAGATACGCAGTATTTT	CASFRTSLCTDTQYF
TRBV5-1	.	.	TRBJ1-5	TGCGCCAGCAGCTTGCAGCCGGATCAGCCCCAGCATTTT	CASSLQPDQPQHF
TRBV12-3/TRBV12-4	.	.	TRBJ2-7	TGTGCCAGCAGTTTACACTTGTACGAGCAGTACTTC	CASSLHLYEQYF
TRBV28	TRBD1	.	TRBJ1-5	TGTGCCAGCAGAGCGCGCGGACAGGGAAATCAGCCCCAGCATTTT	CASRARGQGNQPQHF
TRBV6-1	.	.	TRBJ2-1	TGTGCCAGCAGCCCCGAAGCCCGCCACTCCGACAATGAGCAGTTCTTC	CASSPEARHSDNEQFF
TRBV2	TRBD2	many	TRBJ2-1	TGTGCCAGCAGTGAGCGGTCCCCCGGCGGGAGCTCCTACAATGAGCAGTTCTTC	CASSERSPGGSSYNEQFF
TRBV7-8	.	few	TRBJ2-7	TGTGCCAGCAGCTTAGAGGTCGGGGAGCAGTACTTC	CASSLEVGEQYF
TRBV4-3	.	many	TRBJ2-1	TGCGCCAGCAGCCAAGATGCTTGGCTAGGAAGTGAGCAGTTCTTC	CASSQDAWLGSEQFF